Presented here are 24 T cell receptor beta chains from one specimen sequenced in a study of CD8+CD57+ T cells in acquired aplastic anemia. It was patients with CD8+CD57+ cell expansion by flow cytometry who were chosen for sequencing. Researchers used genomic DNA as the template to profile TCR beta VDJ and CDR3. One entry per CDR3 protein, called by TCRdb with MiXCR from the reads. The sample gives around 430,000 distinct CDR3 sequences, 25% to 40% of which show up once; around 0.82% is in the top ten. Sequencing used sorted CD4+, CD8+, or CD8+CD57+ T cells (not recorded which) from PBMCs. All receptors come from a human donor with aplastic anemia.

This clonotype was detected ten times or more. V gene TRBV6-1 combines with J gene TRBJ1-5; D uncertain. V lost 1 base and J lost 1, with 2 bases in between. The CDR3 totals 13 residues. The V gene's germline CDR1 is MNHNS and CDR2 SASEGT. The CDR3 region is CASSEGSNQPQHF. The CDR3 DNA reads TGTGCCAGCAGTGAAGGCAGCAATCAGCCCCAGCATTTT.

V usage is TRBV7-3 and J usage is TRBJ2-1; 7 bases fit TRBD2. Germline V gene sequence: CDR1 SGHTA, CDR2 FQGTGA. The junction had 6 bases not matched to a gene; V was cut back by 5 bases and J by 5 bases. This CDR3 region has 14 residues. This chain's CDR3 is CASSLMGGDNEQFF. The DNA for the CDR3 is TGTGCCAGCAGCCTAATGGGGGGGGACAATGAGCAGTTCTTC.

This clonotype was observed a few times. The chain carries TRBV30 and TRBJ2-7, with D possibly TRBD2 on 5 matching bases. Germline V lookup: CDR1 GTSNPN, CDR2 SVGIG (reference sequence). Between the trimmed V and J ends, which lost 2 bases and 2 bases, there was a span of 10 bases. This CDR3 is built from 13 residues. The CDR3 nucleotides are TGTGCCTGGAGTCGAGGGTCTGCCTACGAGCAGTACTTC. Its translation: CAWSRGSAYEQYF.

The table lists this clonotype with a few counts. The chain carries TRBV9 and TRBJ2-2; 10 bases are shared with TRBD2. Germline CDR1 SGDLS, CDR2 YYNGEE. J lost 5 bases, V lost 2 bases, and 6 bases had no gene match. This CDR3 spans 16 amino acids. The CDR3 loop reads CASSVPTSGQTGELFF. The CDR3 nucleotides are TGTGCCAGCAGCGTCCCGACTAGCGGGCAAACCGGGGAGCTGTTTTTT.

This clonotype was seen more than once but under ten times. The rearrangement uses TRBV5-4 and TRBJ1-2; 7 bases are shared with TRBD1. CDR3 length: 15 residues. Germline CDR1 is SGHNT and CDR2 is YYREEE (reference sequence). Trimming cost V 4 bases and J 3 bases; bases outside gene matches: 9. In DNA, the CDR3 is TGTGCCAGCAGCCGCCAGGGGGTAAAGGACTATGGCTACACCTTC. The encoded protein is CASSRQGVKDYGYTF.

This chain links TRBV2 with TRBJ1-1; no clear D. CDR3 length: 12 amino acids. The germline V gene encodes CDR1 SNHLY and CDR2 FYNNEI. Trimming cost V 6 bases and J 7 bases, with 12 bases left between them. The CDR3 DNA follows: TGTGCCAGCAGGAGATCAACTAATGAAGCTTTCTTT. This codes for CASRRSTNEAFF.

V is TRBV29-1 and J is TRBJ1-2; 8 nucleotides line up with TRBD1. The CDR3 spans 14 residues. V shed 4 bases and J 7 bases; nucleotides not matched to a gene: 11. CDR1 SQVTM and CDR2 ANQGSEA come from the germline V gene. The CDR3 protein is CSVARDRRVRGYTF. CDR3 DNA: TGCAGCGTTGCGAGGGACAGGAGGGTTCGTGGCTACACCTTC.

With respect to this clonotype: A much larger clone lies a single base off, so this may be a read error. The CDR3 reads CATSDSQGLLFTGELSF. The CDR3 DNA reads TGTGCCACCAGTGATTCCCAGGGGCTTCTCTTCACCGGGGAGCTGTCTTTT. V gene TRBV24-1 combines with J gene TRBJ2-2, with D perhaps matching TRBD1 (6 bases). The CDR3 is 17 amino acids. The germline V gene has CDR1 KGHDR and CDR2 SFDVKD.

At least ten counts were recorded for this clonotype. V gene TRBV7-9 combines with J gene TRBJ1-2; unclear D gene. V was pared by 1 base and J by 2 bases, with 5 bases between. Germline V lookup: CDR1 SEHNR, CDR2 FQNEAQ (reference sequence). CDR3 length equals 13 residues. The CDR3 bases are TGTGCCAGCAGCTTAGAAGGGAACTATGGCTACACCTTC. Translated, it gives CASSLEGNYGYTF.

This clonotype showed up just a few times. V gene TRBV7-3 combines with J gene TRBJ1-1, with D unclear. The CDR3 contains 15 residues. CDR1 and CDR2 (germline): SGHTA, FQGTGA. Trimming shortened V by 1 base and J by 1 base, and 10 bases separated the two germline ends. Here the CDR3 reads CASSLKLQPNTEAFF. Written as DNA, the CDR3 is TGTGCCAGCAGCTTAAAGCTGCAGCCGAACACTGAAGCTTTCTTT.

The rearrangement links TRBV19 to TRBJ1-5; D may be TRBD1 (6 bases). The germline gives CDR1 LNHDA, CDR2 SQIVND (reference sequence). Trimming took off 8 bases at V and 7 bases at J, with 15 bases between the two ends. The CDR3 has 13 amino acids. The CDR3 loop reads CASESNREQPQHF. For the CDR3, the DNA is TGTGCCAGTGAGTCCAACAGGGAACAGCCCCAGCATTTT.

Concerning this clonotype: Sequence at one end of the junction differs from germline and may be a read error. The V gene is TRBV18, the J gene TRBJ1-5; no clear D. CDR3 length: 15 amino acids. CDR1 and CDR2 (germline): KGHSH, LQKENI. The DNA for the CDR3 is TGTGCCAGCCCACCGACGGGTGATCGCAATCAGCCCCAGCATTTT. Residues: CASPPTGDRNQPQHF. The full variable domain, its missing parts supplied by reference TRBV18 and TRBJ1-5, is NAGVMQNPRHLVRRRGQEARLRCSPMKGHSHVYWYRQLPEEGLKFMVYLQKENIIDESGMPKERFSAEFPKEGPSILRIQQVVRGDSAAYFCASPPTGDRNQPQHFGDGTRLSIL.

The chain has TRBV4-1 and TRBJ1-2; D is possibly TRBD1 (5 bases). This CDR3 is built from 16 residues. V shed 5 bases and J shed 8 bases, with 24 bases lying between them. The germline CDR1 and CDR2 sequences are MGHRA and YSYEKL. This CDR3 reads CASSKAGTAYDAGYTF. DNA of the CDR3: TGCGCCAGCAGCAAAGCCGGGACGGCTTATGATGCGGGCTACACCTTC.

This sequence joins TRBV10-3 and TRBJ2-1; tentatively, D is TRBD1 or TRBD2 (5 bases each). The germline gives CDR1 ENHRY, CDR2 SYGVKD. V was pared by 10 bases and J by 8 bases, with 18 bases between. This CDR3 contains 13 residues. CDR3 sequence (DNA): TGTGCCAACCGGGACCCCGGCGTGGATGAGCAGTTCTTC. Its translation: CANRDPGVDEQFF.

At least ten counts were recorded for this clonotype. The chain links TRBV7-3 to TRBJ1-6; the D gene is possibly TRBD1 (6 bases). The CDR3 runs 16 residues. The ends were cut back, 4 bases at V and 5 bases at J, with 15 bases in the middle. The germline V gene has CDR1 SGHTA and CDR2 FQGTGA. CDR3 sequence reads: CASSSEPRGNNSPLHF. The CDR3 coding sequence is TGTGCCAGCAGCTCCGAACCCAGGGGTAATAATTCACCCCTCCACTTT. The whole variable domain, remainder taken from reference TRBV7-3 and TRBJ1-6, is GAGVSQTPSNKVTEKGKYVELRCDPISGHTALYWYRQSLGQGPEFLIYFQGTGAADDSGLPNDRFFAVRPEGSVSTLKIQRTERGDSAVYLCASSSEPRGNNSPLHFGNGTRLTVT.

This clonotype was observed a single time. The chain joins TRBV20-1 to TRBJ2-7, with D perhaps assigned TRBD1 or TRBD2 (5 bases each). V gave up 1 base and J gave up 0 bases, with 13 bases separating them. Germline loops: CDR1 DFQATT, CDR2 SNEGSKA (reference sequence). The CDR3 length is 15 residues. For the CDR3, the DNA is TGCAGTGCTAGAGCCGCCGGGACCGCCTCCTACGAGCAGTACTTC. It encodes CSARAAGTASYEQYF.

This clonotype has a single count. The chain links TRBV10-3 to TRBJ1-3; 8 bases line up with TRBD1. The trim removed 2 bases at V and 4 bases at J, leaving 4 bases unmatched. This CDR3 region has 15 residues. CDR1 ENHRY and CDR2 SYGVKD come from the germline V gene. CDR3 amino acids: CAISEQGARGNTIYF. DNA for the CDR3: TGTGCCATCAGTGAGCAGGGGGCGCGGGGAAACACCATATATTTT.

This clonotype was detected many times. This sequence joins TRBV11-1 and TRBJ2-7; 8 bases are a match to TRBD1. The CDR3 spans 14 residues. Germline-derived CDR1 and CDR2 are SGHAT and FQDESV (reference sequence). With V trimmed by 5 bases and J by 4 bases, 7 bases remained unmatched. The CDR3 loop is CASSTRGLVYEQYF. DNA of the CDR3: TGTGCCAGCAGCACCAGGGGGCTCGTTTACGAGCAGTACTTC.

Concerning this clonotype: This may arise from a read error, as a much more abundant clone is one base away. V and J are TRBV19 and TRBJ1-5; possibly TRBD1 for D (6 bases). The CDR3 loop spans 15 amino acids. Germline CDR1 and CDR2: LNHDA and SQIVND (reference sequence). This CDR3 is CASNIWGASNQPQHF. CDR3 DNA sequence: TGTGCCAGTAATATATGGGGGGCTAGCAATCAGCCCCAGCATTTT.

The rearrangement joins TRBV24-1 to TRBJ1-2, with D possibly TRBD1 on 6 matching bases. Germline CDR1 and CDR2: KGHDR and SFDVKD. Trimming cost V 11 bases and J 3 bases, with 12 bases left between them. The CDR3 totals 12 residues. The CDR3 loop reads CASHRVDYGYTF. The CDR3 region has the DNA TGTGCCAGCCACAGGGTGGACTATGGCTACACCTTC.

The gene calls are TRBV7-3 and TRBJ2-7; no firm D call. In germline, CDR1 is SGHTA, CDR2 FQGTGA. The germline V and J ends were trimmed by 5 bases and 4 bases, with 12 bases remaining between them. This CDR3 region has 13 residues. The DNA of the CDR3 is TGTGCCAGCAGCCTCCAGCGAGGATACGAGCAGTACGTC. Its translation: CASSLQRGYEQYV.

Ten or more counts support this clonotype. CDR3 DNA sequence: TGTGCCAGTAAGGAGGGGGTGAACACCGGGGAGCTGTTTTTT. As protein: CASKEGVNTGELFF. This rearrangement joins TRBV19 to TRBJ2-2; D tentatively fits TRBD1 or TRBD2 (6 bases each). The germline V and J ends were trimmed by 7 bases and 1 base, with 10 bases remaining between them. Germline V gene sequence: CDR1 LNHDA, CDR2 SQIVND (reference sequence). This CDR3 has 14 residues. The variable domain in full, completed from reference TRBV19 and TRBJ2-2, reads DGGITQSPKYLFRKEGQNVTLSCEQNLNHDAMYWYRQDPGQGLRLIYYSQIVNDFQKGDIAEGYSVSREKKESFPLTVTSAQKNPTAFYLCASKEGVNTGELFFGEGSRLTVL.

The chain joins TRBV2 to TRBJ2-1; TRBD1 might be the D (6 bases). Germline loops: CDR1 SNHLY, CDR2 FYNNEI. Trimming pared 4 bases from V and 2 bases from J, leaving 6 bases between. This CDR3 spans 13 amino acids. The CDR3: CASSAGAYNEQFF. CDR3 DNA sequence: TGTGCCAGCAGTGCAGGGGCCTACAATGAGCAGTTCTTC.

A few counts support this clonotype. This sequence joins TRBV20-1 and TRBJ1-5; D possibly corresponds to TRBD1 (6 bases). Per the germline V gene, CDR1 is DFQATT and CDR2 is SNEGSKA (reference sequence). CDR3 length: 16 residues. Between the trimmed V and J ends, which lost 1 base and 4 bases, there was a span of 17 bases. The CDR3 region is CSARAGGAGNNQPQHF. CDR3 nucleotide sequence: TGCAGTGCTAGAGCTGGGGGGGCAGGGAATAATCAGCCCCAGCATTTT.